This T cell receptor (beta chain) originates from a study of blood T cell repertoires in COVID-19. The wider study: The study drew acute and convalescent COVID-19 samples from the United States, Italy and Spain. In each case, the material was cDNA or gDNA derived from T cells, B-cell-depleted T cells, or PBMCs.

Per the original methods: Cell counts per sample came from amplifying reference gene primers. Sequenced by immunoSEQ multiplex PCR; TCRdb stores in-frame clones only, minus some. The V and J calls and clone size come from that table; D and trimming were worked out from the DNA. The profile shows roughly 250,000 clones, 65% to 85% of them singletons. The clonotype originates from a middle-aged woman with active or convalescent COVID-19. Sequences were obtained from peripheral blood.

The CDR3 DNA reads TGTGCCAGCAGTCGTTTCCAGGACAGGGATCGGGGTCAGCCCCAGCATTTT. It is translated as CASSRFQDRDRGQPQHF. This chain joins TRBV27 and TRBJ1-5; 8 bases fit TRBD1. This CDR3 spans 17 amino acids. The V and J ends lost 5 bases and 6 bases, in that order; junction bases with no gene match: 15. Germline-derived CDR1 and CDR2 are MNHEY and SMNVEV (reference sequence).